These 21 T cell receptor beta chains originate from one sample sequenced in a study of cytomegalovirus exposure and HLA in healthy donors. The method was immunoSEQ multiplex PCR; TCRdb's version includes in-frame clones alone and lacks a portion of them. The sample lists hundreds of thousands of clones, roughly 89% occurring once. Sequencing was carried out using PBMCs. Receptors were obtained from a woman aged 18-29 years in good health and CMV-seronegative.

The J gene is TRBJ2-3, the V gene TRBV7-8; 8 bases are a match to TRBD1. Germline trimming cut 5 bases from V and 2 bases from J; bases unmatched to any gene: 15. Per the germline V gene, CDR1 is SGHVS and CDR2 is FQNEAQ. CDR3 length equals 18 residues. The CDR3, as DNA: TGTGCCAGCAGCACCCGACCCCAGGGGGCGCGTGTCACAGATACGCAGTATTTT. Encoded protein: CASSTRPQGARVTDTQYF.

This clone occurred a few times. The chain carries TRBV5-1 and TRBJ1-3; D gene unclear. The CDR3 runs to 13 residues. CDR1 is SGHRS, CDR2 YFSETQ, per germline. Between the trimmed V and J ends, which lost 3 bases and 4 bases, there was a span of 8 bases. The CDR3 loop is CASSSPGGNTIYF. The CDR3, as DNA: TGCGCCAGCAGCTCTCCAGGAGGAAACACCATATATTTT.

The rearrangement links TRBV7-2 to TRBJ1-1; D might be TRBD1 (6 bases). The germline V and J ends were trimmed by 1 base and 7 bases, with 13 bases remaining between them. The CDR3 spans 14 residues. CDR1 is SGHTA, CDR2 FQGNSA, per germline. The CDR3 loop is CASSLERGHGEAFF. In DNA form, the CDR3 reads TGTGCCAGCAGCTTAGAGCGGGGGCACGGTGAAGCTTTCTTT.

The rearrangement uses TRBV27 and TRBJ2-3, with 7 bases fitting TRBD2. The ends lost 5 bases at V and 0 bases at J; junction bases unmatched: 5. The CDR3 runs 15 residues. The germline CDR1 and CDR2 sequences are MNHEY and SMNVEV (reference sequence). The CDR3 sequence: CASSPGLLSTDTQYF. For the CDR3, the DNA is TGTGCCAGCAGTCCGGGACTACTTAGCACAGATACGCAGTATTTT.

The V call is TRBV4-1, the J call TRBJ2-7, with D possibly matching TRBD2 (6 bases). Between the trimmed V and J ends, which lost 2 bases and 2 bases, there was a span of 16 bases. The germline V gene encodes CDR1 MGHRA and CDR2 YSYEKL. This CDR3 spans 16 amino acids. The CDR3 DNA sequence: TGCGCCAGCAGCCAACTCTACCCCTGGGGGGCCTACGAGCAGTACTTC. Encoded protein: CASSQLYPWGAYEQYF.

The chain is built from TRBV7-2 and TRBJ2-3, with D possibly TRBD2 on 5 matching bases. The CDR3 extends over 15 amino acids. Germline V CDR1 and CDR2: SGHTA, FQGNSA. The germline V and J ends were trimmed by 1 base and 2 bases, with 10 bases remaining between them. The CDR3 DNA reads as TGTGCCAGCAGCTTAGTACGGGGAAACACAGATACGCAGTATTTT. Residues: CASSLVRGNTDTQYF.

A single count supports this clone. The V gene is TRBV18, the J gene TRBJ2-7; 10 bases map to TRBD1. V lost 2 bases to trimming and J lost 13 bases; unmatched junction nucleotides: 5. The CDR3 is 12 residues long. The germline V gene has CDR1 KGHSH and CDR2 LQKENI. Here the CDR3 DNA reads TGTGCCAGCTCACCAGGGGGACAGGGGATCTACTTC. Translated, it gives CASSPGGQGIYF.

CDR3 residues: CAGEREGLATDTQYF. The CDR3 nucleotides read TGTGCCGGAGAGCGGGAGGGCCTGGCGACAGATACGCAGTATTTT. This chain links TRBV30 with TRBJ2-3; TRBD2 matches 10 bases. This CDR3 spans 15 amino acids. The germline gives CDR1 GTSNPN, CDR2 SVGIG (reference sequence). The J segment lost 3 bases and the V segment lost 8 bases, leaving 11 bases of the junction unmatched.

The V and J genes are TRBV18 and TRBJ1-3; D perhaps matches TRBD1 (6 bases). V shed 3 bases and J shed 3 bases, with 12 bases lying between them. The CDR3 is made up of 15 amino acids. Germline CDR1 reads KGHSH; CDR2 reads LQKENI. The CDR3 nucleotides read TGTGCCAGCTCACCCTTACAGGGTGATGGAAACACCATATATTTT. Translated: CASSPLQGDGNTIYF.

The rearrangement uses TRBV19 and TRBJ2-2, with 11 bases aligning to TRBD2. Germline V gene data show CDR1 as LNHDA and CDR2 as SQIVND (reference sequence). V lost 6 bases, J lost 5 bases, and 14 bases stayed unmatched. The CDR3 is made up of 18 amino acids. DNA for the CDR3: TGTGCCAGTAGCATATCGACACATCGGACTAGCGGGACCGGGGAGCTGTTTTTT. This codes for CASSISTHRTSGTGELFF.

The chain links TRBV15 to TRBJ2-5, with 11 bases identical to TRBD2. The CDR3 spans 16 residues. With 10 bases clipped from V and 5 bases from J, the junction kept 15 bases outside the gene matches. The germline V gene has CDR1 LNHNV and CDR2 YYDKDF (reference sequence). The CDR3 region has the DNA TGTGCCATCGGGGAAGGACTAGCGGGTCCCGGGGAGACCCAGTACTTC. The encoded protein is CAIGEGLAGPGETQYF.

A few counts support this clone. The V call is TRBV6-5, the J call TRBJ1-1; 10 nucleotides align to TRBD1. Germline values: CDR1 MNHEY, CDR2 SVGAGI. This CDR3 has 13 amino acids. V lost 5 bases, J lost 8 bases, and 5 bases stayed unmatched. The CDR3 loop is CASSGQGEIEAFF. CDR3 DNA sequence: TGTGCCAGCAGTGGACAGGGGGAAATAGAAGCTTTCTTT.

This chain uses TRBV15 with TRBJ2-7, with 11 bases that match TRBD1. This CDR3 region has 17 residues. Per germline, CDR1 LNHNV and CDR2 YYDKDF (reference sequence). Trimming at V came to 1 base and at J to 1 base, leaving 6 bases not matched to a gene. The CDR3 protein is CATSRGGQGVPSYEQYF. CDR3 nucleotides: TGTGCCACCAGCAGAGGGGGACAGGGGGTCCCTTCCTACGAGCAGTACTTC. The variable domain in full, with the rest retrieved from reference TRBV15 and TRBJ2-7, is DAMVIQNPRYQVTQFGKPVTLSCSQTLNHNVMYWYQQKSSQAPKLLFHYYDKDFNNEADTPDNFQSRRPNTSFCFLDIRSPGLGDTAMYLCATSRGGQGVPSYEQYFGPGTRLTVT.

This clone was seen at least ten times. The V call is TRBV2, the J call TRBJ2-7; TRBD1 matches at 8 bases. The J segment lost 4 bases and the V segment lost 8 bases, leaving 10 bases of the junction unmatched. Germline V CDR1 and CDR2: SNHLY, FYNNEI. This CDR3 is 14 amino acids long. The DNA for the CDR3 is TGTGCCAGCCAGGAGACAGGGGCACGGTACGAGCAGTACTTC. Translating it yields CASQETGARYEQYF. The full variable domain, with the rest looked up from reference TRBV2 and TRBJ2-7, is EPEVTQTPSHQVTQMGQEVILRCVPISNHLYFYWYRQILGQKVEFLVSFYNNEISEKSEIFDDQFSVERPDGSNFTLKIRSTKLEDSAMYFCASQETGARYEQYFGPGTRLTVT.

This clone was seen ten or more times. This chain joins TRBV7-3 and TRBJ2-7; the D gene is possibly TRBD2 (5 bases). This CDR3 spans 14 amino acids. The ends were cut back, 5 bases at V and 6 bases at J, with 17 bases in the middle. Per the germline V gene, CDR1 is SGHTA and CDR2 is FQGTGA. CDR3: CASSLDFGGGEQYF. CDR3 DNA sequence: TGTGCCAGCAGCCTCGATTTCGGAGGAGGCGAGCAGTACTTC.

The chain has TRBV6-5 and TRBJ2-7, with a tentative D call TRBD1 (5 bases). Between the trimmed V and J ends, which lost 0 bases and 3 bases, there was a span of 12 bases. Germline lookup yields CDR1 MNHEY and CDR2 SVGAGI. The CDR3 contains 15 residues. CDR3 bases: TGTGCCAGCAGTTACTCAAACCAGGGCGGCTACGAGCAGTACTTC. This gives the protein CASSYSNQGGYEQYF.

This rearrangement joins TRBV6-5 to TRBJ1-2; unclear D gene. This CDR3 spans 15 amino acids. Germline V gene sequence: CDR1 MNHEY, CDR2 SVGAGI. V was clipped by 5 bases and J by 2 bases, with 15 bases between them. CDR3 region: CASSPSREGNYGYTF. The CDR3 DNA sequence: TGTGCCAGCAGTCCATCACGGGAGGGCAACTATGGCTACACCTTC.

V and J are TRBV2 and TRBJ2-1, with 9 nucleotides matching TRBD1. Trimming took 5 bases from V and 7 from J; bases not matched to a gene: 9. This CDR3 has 15 residues. Per the germline V gene, CDR1 is SNHLY and CDR2 is FYNNEI. CDR3 nucleotides: TGTGCCAGCAGTCCGGACAGGGGCGGTTGGAATGAGCAGTTCTTC. It translates to CASSPDRGGWNEQFF.

V is TRBV11-3 and J is TRBJ2-3, with 7 bases aligning to TRBD2. From germline, CDR1 is SGHNT and CDR2 YENEEA. Losses at the gene ends were 5 bases for V and 0 bases for J; bases not matched to a gene: 5. CDR3 size: 15 residues. CDR3 coding DNA: TGTGCCAGCAGCCGCGGGACTACTAGCACAGATACGCAGTATTTT. Its protein is CASSRGTTSTDTQYF.

The chain employs TRBV13 and TRBJ2-7; no firm D call. CDR3 length equals 13 residues. Germline assignment: CDR1 PRHDT and CDR2 FYEKMQ (reference sequence). V was pared by 0 bases and J by 5 bases, with 8 bases between. The CDR3 sequence is CASSLGSIHEQYF. For the CDR3, the DNA is TGTGCCAGCAGCTTAGGTAGTATCCACGAGCAGTACTTC.

The V gene is TRBV5-1, the J gene TRBJ2-2; TRBD1 agrees at 7 bases. The CDR3 loop spans 15 amino acids. Germline V gene lookup returns CDR1 SGHRS and CDR2 YFSETQ. The trim removed 5 bases at V and 0 bases at J, leaving 4 bases unmatched. CDR3 DNA: TGCGCCAGCAGGTGGGACAGCTCGAACACCGGGGAGCTGTTTTTT. It is translated as CASRWDSSNTGELFF.